The sequence of this TCR beta chain was determined in a study of regulatory T cells in long-lasting Graves disease. The authors built TCR beta libraries using iRepertoire HTBI primers and Arm-PCR of CDR3 regions. MiXCR, applied by TCRdb to the multiplex PCR reads, yields one record per CDR3 protein. The sample gives 550,000 to 700,000 distinct CDR3 sequences, about 16% of which show up once; about 12% is in the top ten. The ends were cut back, 2 bases at V and 3 bases at J, with 8 bases in the middle. CDR3 length: 14 residues. Time point given: newly diagnosed GD, antithyroid drugs for less than 3 months. Extracted PBMC RNA gave rise to the TCR library. In its sample, this clonotype was seen many times. This sample also appeared in a second study, on T cells in Graves' hyperthyroidism and ophthalmopathy.

The starting material was peripheral blood mononuclear cells (PBMCs), obtained at new diagnosis, from a patient treated with antithyroid drugs. The receptor was derived from a man younger than 35 with Graves disease. The chain carries TRBV12-3 or TRBV12-4 and TRBJ2-1; D unresolved. In DNA, the CDR3 is TGTGCCAGCAGTTTACACGATAACTACAATGAGCAGTTCTTC. Translated: CASSLHDNYNEQFF.